This entry lists 22 T cell receptor beta chains sequenced from one sample in a study of T cell changes during pregnancy in multiple sclerosis (dated by TCRdb to the late 2010s). The library was obtained by the immunoSEQ multiplex PCR assay. This is the immuneACCESS table as TCRdb keeps it, with only in-frame sequences that have V and J called. A part of the clones is gone; compared with another copy, unresolved V genes explain less than half, and the rest is unexplained. The sample table shows 85,000 to 90,000 clones, and 94% are seen once. The ten largest clones represent approximately 1.6% of the sample. Sequencing was performed on peripheral blood, taken after pregnancy. These receptors were taken from a female donor in good health, enrolled as a control in a pregnancy study.

This chain connects TRBV27 to TRBJ2-7; 8 nucleotides align to TRBD2. The germline gives CDR1 MNHEY, CDR2 SMNVEV (reference sequence). CDR3 length: 16 residues. J was trimmed by 0 bases and V by 6 bases; bases with no gene match: 10. The CDR3 loop is CASRPEGLAGSYEQYF. The CDR3 DNA reads as TGTGCCAGCAGGCCCGAGGGCCTAGCGGGCTCCTACGAGCAGTACTTC.

CDR3 nucleotide sequence: TGTGCCAGCAGTGGTAGCCGGGCGGGGGGAGATACGCAGTATTTT. Translation: CASSGSRAGGDTQYF. This sequence joins TRBV6-1 and TRBJ2-3, with 8 bases lining up with TRBD2. J lost 5 bases, V lost 4 bases, and 8 bases had no gene match. This CDR3 region has 15 residues. Germline CDR1 reads MNHNS; CDR2 reads SASEGT.

V is TRBV19 and J is TRBJ2-7, with 10 bases that match TRBD1. The V gene's germline CDR1 is LNHDA and CDR2 SQIVND (reference sequence). This CDR3 is built from 15 residues. With V trimmed by 5 bases and J by 2 bases, 6 bases remained unmatched. The CDR3 loop is CASSPGQGDTYEQYF. DNA for the CDR3: TGTGCCAGTAGTCCCGGACAGGGGGACACCTACGAGCAGTACTTC.

The chain employs TRBV10-3 and TRBJ1-1; the D is unclear. The ends were cut back, 3 bases at V and 4 bases at J, with 12 bases in the middle. From germline, CDR1 is ENHRY and CDR2 SYGVKD. The CDR3 has 14 amino acids. This CDR3 is CAISDLTRGTEAFF. The CDR3 DNA follows: TGTGCCATCAGTGACCTTACACGCGGCACTGAAGCTTTCTTT.

This clone was detected once. This chain links TRBV5-1 with TRBJ2-5; tentatively, D is TRBD1 (7 bases). Germline assignment: CDR1 SGHRS and CDR2 YFSETQ. This CDR3 has 16 residues. V was clipped by 2 bases and J by 2 bases, with 16 bases between them. The CDR3 DNA reads TGCGCCAGCAGCTTCCGGAGGACAGGAGGGCAAGAGACCCAGTACTTC. Encoded protein: CASSFRRTGGQETQYF. Using reference TRBV5-1 and TRBJ2-5 for the parts outside the CDR3, the full variable domain is KAGVTQTPRYLIKTRGQQVTLSCSPISGHRSVSWYQQTPGQGLQFLFEYFSETQRNKGNFPGRFSGRQFSNSRSEMNVSTLELGDSALYLCASSFRRTGGQETQYFGPGTRLLVL.

The rearrangement links TRBV7-9 to TRBJ2-1; D may be TRBD1 (6 bases). The CDR3 has 15 amino acids. CDR1 SEHNR and CDR2 FQNEAQ come from the germline V gene (reference sequence). The V end was cut by 2 bases, the J end by 3 bases, with 11 bases between. The CDR3 reads CASSLPGQIYNEQFF. The CDR3 DNA follows: TGTGCCAGCAGCTTACCCGGACAGATCTACAATGAGCAGTTCTTC.

This clone was detected only once. J is TRBJ2-7 and V is TRBV28, with 8 positions matching TRBD2. This CDR3 contains 15 residues. The germline CDR1 and CDR2 sequences are MDHEN and SYDVKM. V was clipped by 1 base and J by 1 base; unmatched bases: 3. CDR3: CASSLSASGSYEQYF. CDR3 bases: TGTGCCAGCAGTTTATCGGCTAGCGGGTCCTACGAGCAGTACTTC.

This clone was seen just once. V is TRBV9 and J is TRBJ2-7, with a weak D call TRBD2 (5 bases). Germline-derived CDR1 and CDR2 are SGDLS and YYNGEE. V was clipped by 1 base and J by 4 bases, with 12 bases between them. This CDR3 is 14 amino acids long. CDR3 bases: TGTGCCAGCAGCGTAACGGCTAGCTCTTACGAGCAGTACTTC. Encoded protein: CASSVTASSYEQYF.

The CDR3 sequence is CASSLGIYRLAGGAGELFF. CDR3 in DNA: TGTGCCAGCAGCTTAGGCATCTATCGACTAGCGGGAGGGGCCGGGGAGCTGTTTTTT. The gene calls are TRBV13 and TRBJ2-2, with 14 bases fitting TRBD2. The CDR3 runs 19 residues. Germline CDR1 and CDR2: PRHDT and FYEKMQ (reference sequence). V trimming: 0 bases; J trimming: 6 bases; junction bases outside the gene matches: 9.

This clone came up once. V gene TRBV5-4 combines with J gene TRBJ2-1; 9 nucleotides line up with TRBD1. CDR1 and CDR2 (germline): SGHNT, YYREEE (reference sequence). V trimming: 4 bases; J trimming: 5 bases; junction bases outside the gene matches: 10. The CDR3 is 16 amino acids. CDR3 sequence (DNA): TGTGCCAGCAGCCCCCCCGGGGGACAGGGAGACAATGAGCAGTTCTTC. It specifies CASSPPGGQGDNEQFF.

The rearrangement joins TRBV7-2 to TRBJ2-7; D remains unclear. Germline values: CDR1 SGHTA, CDR2 FQGNSA. Trimming removed 6 bases at V and 0 bases at J, with 12 bases between. The CDR3 extends over 14 amino acids. CDR3 nucleotide sequence: TGTGCCAGCAGTAGAGAGACTCTCTCCTACGAGCAGTACTTC. Its protein product is CASSRETLSYEQYF.

The chain employs TRBV9 and TRBJ2-5; possible D gene TRBD1, 5 bases. Germline V gives CDR1 SGDLS, CDR2 YYNGEE. This CDR3 is 16 amino acids long. Trimming pared 0 bases from V and 0 bases from J, leaving 12 bases between. The CDR3 DNA reads TGTGCCAGCAGCGTAGCAGGGATGGGGTACCAAGAGACCCAGTACTTC. As protein: CASSVAGMGYQETQYF.

The genes are TRBV19 and TRBJ2-1; D is perhaps TRBD2 (7 bases). Trimming stripped 6 bases from V and 1 base from J, with 16 bases between. The CDR3 runs to 16 residues. Germline CDR1 is LNHDA and CDR2 is SQIVND (reference sequence). CDR3 loop: CASSPGGGLSYNEQFF. In DNA form, the CDR3 reads TGTGCCAGTAGCCCTGGGGGGGGCCTTTCCTACAATGAGCAGTTCTTC. The entire variable domain, with the rest obtained from reference TRBV19 and TRBJ2-1, is as follows: DGGITQSPKYLFRKEGQNVTLSCEQNLNHDAMYWYRQDPGQGLRLIYYSQIVNDFQKGDIAEGYSVSREKKESFPLTVTSAQKNPTAFYLCASSPGGGLSYNEQFFGPGTRLTVL.

J is TRBJ2-1 and V is TRBV7-6; 8 nucleotides align to TRBD2. Losses at the gene ends were 2 bases for V and 3 bases for J; bases not matched to a gene: 3. This CDR3 contains 15 residues. Looked up from germline, CDR1 is SGHVS and CDR2 is FNYEAQ. This CDR3 reads CASSLSSGSYNEQFF. CDR3 DNA: TGTGCCAGCAGCTTATCCAGCGGGAGCTACAATGAGCAGTTCTTC.

The CDR3 region is CASSLGGPPTGELFF. The CDR3 nucleotides read TGCGCCAGCAGCTTAGGGGGCCCTCCCACCGGGGAGCTGTTTTTT. V and J are TRBV5-1 and TRBJ2-2, with 7 bases matching TRBD1. The CDR3 extends over 15 amino acids. Germline V gene lookup returns CDR1 SGHRS and CDR2 YFSETQ. Unmatched junction bases numbered 5, after V lost 2 bases and J lost 4 bases. Full variable domain (remainder filled in from reference TRBV5-1 and TRBJ2-2): KAGVTQTPRYLIKTRGQQVTLSCSPISGHRSVSWYQQTPGQGLQFLFEYFSETQRNKGNFPGRFSGRQFSNSRSEMNVSTLELGDSALYLCASSLGGPPTGELFFGEGSRLTVL.

In this sample, this clone turned up once. This rearrangement joins TRBV5-1 to TRBJ1-2; D gene unclear. The germline V gene encodes CDR1 SGHRS and CDR2 YFSETQ. V lost 2 bases and J lost 4, with 9 bases in between. This CDR3 contains 13 residues. The DNA of the CDR3 is TGCGCCAGCAGCTTCGATGGGCCCTATGGCTACACCTTC. Its translation is CASSFDGPYGYTF.

The V and J genes are TRBV5-1 and TRBJ1-1; D gene ambiguous. V lost 4 bases, J lost 0 bases, and 13 bases lay in between. This CDR3 is 15 amino acids long. CDR1 is SGHRS, CDR2 YFSETQ, per germline. The CDR3 DNA reads TGCGCCAGCAGCCCCGTACCGGGAGTGAACACTGAAGCTTTCTTT. It yields the protein CASSPVPGVNTEAFF. Together with reference TRBV5-1 and TRBJ1-1, the CDR3 gives the full variable domain: KAGVTQTPRYLIKTRGQQVTLSCSPISGHRSVSWYQQTPGQGLQFLFEYFSETQRNKGNFPGRFSGRQFSNSRSEMNVSTLELGDSALYLCASSPVPGVNTEAFFGQGTRLTVV.

The CDR3: CASIPEVGLASTDTQYF. The CDR3 DNA reads TGTGCCAGCATTCCAGAAGTGGGACTAGCTAGCACAGATACGCAGTATTTT. The rearrangement joins TRBV2 to TRBJ2-3, with TRBD2 identical over 9 bases. V lost 7 bases, J lost 0 bases, and 11 bases stayed unmatched. The CDR3 covers 17 residues. The germline V gene encodes CDR1 SNHLY and CDR2 FYNNEI.

J is TRBJ1-4 and V is TRBV19; perhaps TRBD1 as D (6 bases). The CDR3 length is 14 residues. Trimming shortened V by 4 bases and J by 4 bases, and 10 bases separated the two germline ends. CDR1 LNHDA and CDR2 SQIVND come from the germline V gene (reference sequence). The CDR3 here is CASSKDSYNEKLFF. The CDR3 DNA follows: TGTGCCAGTAGTAAGGACAGCTATAATGAAAAACTGTTTTTT.

This clone was picked up a small number of times. The genes are TRBV18 and TRBJ2-7, with D unclear. The CDR3 contains 11 residues. Trimming removed 3 bases from V and 9 bases from J, with 9 bases in between. The V gene's germline CDR1 is KGHSH and CDR2 LQKENI. CDR3 nucleotides: TGTGCCAGCTCACCCACCGGTCTGCAGTACTTC. Residues: CASSPTGLQYF.

The chain is built from TRBV10-3 and TRBJ1-5, with D possibly being TRBD1 (5 bases). Per the germline V gene, CDR1 is ENHRY and CDR2 is SYGVKD. There are 12 residues in the CDR3. Trimming cost V 8 bases and J 4 bases, with 9 bases left between them. The CDR3 region has the DNA TGTGCCATCGGGGGGGAAAATCAGCCCCAGCATTTT. This translates into CAIGGENQPQHF.

The chain is built from TRBV28 and TRBJ2-7; tentative D call: TRBD2 (5 bases). The CDR3 totals 14 residues. In germline, CDR1 is MDHEN, CDR2 SYDVKM. The V end was cut by 6 bases, the J end by 6 bases, with 18 bases between. The DNA for the CDR3 is TGTGCCAGCAGGGGGAGCAGTACTCTCGGCGAGCAGTACTTC. Residues: CASRGSSTLGEQYF.